The rows below give T cell receptor beta chains drawn from one sample of a study of blood T cell repertoires in COVID-19. The table came from immunoSEQ multiplex PCR; TCRdb's copy has only in-frame clones and leaves some out. The sample shows around 110,000 clones, 80% to 90% of them seen only once. Sequenced input: peripheral blood. Receptors were obtained from a man aged 40-49 years with acute or convalescent COVID-19. Both conserved end residues are part of each CDR3. Each record gives: J gene, clone size, V gene, D gene, CDR3 DNA, CDR3 protein. D genes are given only for firm matches. Not all rows give a size; the values are once, few, many and, for expanded clones, a class.

>TRBJ2-1|-|TRBV3-1/TRBV3-2|-
TGTGCCAGCAGCGCACGCGGGCGGGGAGCTTACAATGAGCAGTTCTTC
CASSARGRGAYNEQFF
>TRBJ2-7|-|TRBV7-2|TRBD1
TGTGCCAGCAGCGGAGGGGCCAGGGGGCGGGTAGCCTACGAGCAGTACTTC
CASSGGARGRVAYEQYF
>TRBJ2-1|-|TRBV28|TRBD2
TGTGCCAGCAGAGGGGCCCCGGGACTAGCGGTCTACAATGAGCAGTTCTTC
CASRGAPGLAVYNEQFF
>TRBJ2-7|once|TRBV6-5|-
TGTGCCAGCGAAAGCTCCGGGACAAACTACGAGCAGTACTTC
CASESSGTNYEQYF
>TRBJ2-5|once|TRBV5-1|-
TGCGCCAGCAGCTTGGGGACAGATCTAGAGACCCAGTACTTC
CASSLGTDLETQYF
>TRBJ1-6|-|TRBV7-9|-
TGTGCCAGCAGCCTCGACACTTATAATTCACCCCTCCACTTT
CASSLDTYNSPLHF
>TRBJ1-4|-|TRBV5-1|TRBD1
TGCGCCAGCAGCGCCGGACAGGGGGCGAGTGAAAAACTGTTTTTT
CASSAGQGASEKLFF
>TRBJ2-5|-|TRBV3-1/TRBV3-2|-
TGTGCCAGCAGCCCCGGTAGGAGGACCCAGTACTTC
CASSPGRRTQYF
>TRBJ1-1|medium-sized|TRBV7-9|TRBD1
TGTGCCAGACCCGACAGGGCCCTTGGTGAAGCTTTCTTT
CARPDRALGEAFF
>TRBJ2-5|-|TRBV28|TRBD2
TGTGCCAGCAGTTCCGCGGGAGTAGGAGAGACCCAGTACTTC
CASSSAGVGETQYF
>TRBJ1-2|few|TRBV7-9|-
TGTGCCAGCAGCGCCCACACAGGGAAGGGTAACTATGGCTACACCTTC
CASSAHTGKGNYGYTF
>TRBJ2-7|-|TRBV11-2|TRBD1
TGTGCCAGCAGCCCCCGGACAGGGGGTTCGGGCGAGCAGTACTTC
CASSPRTGGSGEQYF
>TRBJ2-1|-|TRBV7-9|TRBD1
TGTGCCAGCAGCCTCCGGGACAGGGGGCGAGATGAGCAGTTCTTC
CASSLRDRGRDEQFF
>TRBJ2-1|-|TRBV15|TRBD2
TGTGCCACCAGCAGAGATCGGGGACTAGCGATACATGAGCAGTTCTTC
CATSRDRGLAIHEQFF
>TRBJ1-2|-|TRBV27|TRBD1
TGTGCCAGCAGTTTACAGGGGGCCCTATCTAACTATGGCTACACCTTC
CASSLQGALSNYGYTF
>TRBJ1-4|-|TRBV10-3|-
TGTGCCGCTCGGAGTTCGAGCCAAAAGAATCAACTGTTTTTT
CAARSSSQKNQLFF
>TRBJ2-3|-|TRBV14|-
TGTGCCAGCAGCCATTTCCAACTTAGCACAGATACGCAGTATTTT
CASSHFQLSTDTQYF
>TRBJ2-1|-|TRBV7-2|TRBD2
TGTGCCAGCAGCCAATCTCTAGCGGGGGGTTCGGATGAGCAGTTCTTC
CASSQSLAGGSDEQFF
>TRBJ1-5|-|TRBV5-1|TRBD1
TGCGCCAGCAGCTTGGCCCCGACAGGGATGAGCAATCAGCCCCAGCATTTT
CASSLAPTGMSNQPQHF
>TRBJ2-5|-|TRBV6-6|-
TGTGCCAGCAGTTGGTCGAGAGGCGAGACCCAGTACTTC
CASSWSRGETQYF
>TRBJ2-1|-|TRBV7-3|TRBD2
TGTGCCAGCAGCTACTTTAGCGGGGGGGCAAATGAGCAGTTCTTC
CASSYFSGGANEQFF
>TRBJ2-1|-|TRBV19|-
TGTGCCAGTACCCGCTTAGCAGGGGCGAATGAGCAGTTCTTC
CASTRLAGANEQFF
>TRBJ2-7|few|TRBV29-1|-
TGCAGCGTTGGTCGGGGAAGCTCCTACGAGCAGTACTTC
CSVGRGSSYEQYF
>TRBJ1-5|-|TRBV5-8|TRBD1
TGTGCCAGCAGCCTGGACAGGGGTAGGAATCAGCCCCAGCATTTT
CASSLDRGRNQPQHF
>TRBJ2-5|-|TRBV28|TRBD2
TGTGCCAGCAGTCCTTCCGGGATGAGCGGGGGGGCATACCAAGAGACCCAGTACTTC
CASSPSGMSGGAYQETQYF
>TRBJ2-1|-|TRBV10-1|-
TGCGCCAGCAGTGAGTCCCTAGGCCCTTACAATGAGCAGTTCTTC
CASSESLGPYNEQFF
>TRBJ1-2|-|TRBV6-6|TRBD1
TGTGCCAGCAGCTCCTCCTCCGGGACAGCGTCCTATGGCTACACCTTC
CASSSSSGTASYGYTF
>TRBJ2-2|-|TRBV12-5|-
TGTGCTAGTGGTTTGCCCACAGGCACCGGGGAGCTGTTTTTT
CASGLPTGTGELFF
>TRBJ2-1|-|TRBV7-9|-
TGTGCCAGCAGCTTAGTTGGTTCTCCTCAGTACAATGAGCAGTTCTTC
CASSLVGSPQYNEQFF
>TRBJ1-2|once|TRBV18|TRBD1
TGTGCCAGCTCACTAAGACAGGGGGCGGACTATGGCTACACCTTC
CASSLRQGADYGYTF
>TRBJ1-4|-|TRBV27|TRBD1
TGTGCCAGCAGTTTTTTTCAGGGGGCGACTAATGAAAAACTGTTTTTT
CASSFFQGATNEKLFF
>TRBJ2-7|-|TRBV11-3|-
TGTGCCAGCAGCGAAACACCCGACTACGAGCAGTACTTC
CASSETPDYEQYF
>TRBJ2-3|-|TRBV5-1|TRBD2
TGCGCCAGCAGTAGTAGCGGGTGGGGCACAGATACGCAGTATTTT
CASSSSGWGTDTQYF
>TRBJ2-4|-|TRBV11-2|-
TGTGCCAGCAGCTCCGCGGTTACAAAAAACATTCAGTACTTC
CASSSAVTKNIQYF
>TRBJ2-5|-|TRBV29-1|-
TGCAGCGTTGTATTAACGAACGAAGTGGCGGACAGAAAAGAGACCCAGTACTTC
CSVVLTNEVADRKETQYF
>TRBJ2-1|-|TRBV10-3|TRBD2
TGTGCCATCGGTCTGGGGGGGGCTAGCGGGGCCTACTACAATGAGCAGTTCTTC
CAIGLGGASGAYYNEQFF
>TRBJ2-7|-|TRBV30|-
TGTGCCAGTGGGCGCTCCTACGAGCAGTACTTC
CASGRSYEQYF
>TRBJ2-1|once|TRBV4-2|-
TGTGCCAGCAGCCTCGGGGGTGGCGGGGAGAGTGGCTACAATGAGCAGTTCTTC
CASSLGGGGESGYNEQFF
>TRBJ2-7|-|TRBV29-1|-
TGCAGCGTTGAAGACAGGCGGCGAGGGATCTACGAGCAGTACTTC
CSVEDRRRGIYEQYF
>TRBJ2-1|-|TRBV5-1|TRBD2
TGCGCCAGCAGCTTGGCACCAAATCTAGCGGGAGGGCGGAATGAGCAGTTCTTC
CASSLAPNLAGGRNEQFF
>TRBJ2-3|-|TRBV7-6|TRBD2
TGTGCCAGCAGCCAATACAGCGGGAGTAGCACAGATACGCAGTATTTT
CASSQYSGSSTDTQYF
>TRBJ1-5|-|TRBV6-1|-
TGTGCCAGCAGTGAAACAGCTTATCAGCCCCAGCATTTT
CASSETAYQPQHF
>TRBJ2-7|once|TRBV28|-
-
CASSSSTSPEQYF
>TRBJ2-7|few|TRBV5-4|TRBD1
TGTGCCAGCAGCTGGGTGGGACAGGGTGTCTACGAGCAGTACTTC
CASSWVGQGVYEQYF
>TRBJ1-2|-|TRBV11-2|TRBD1
TGTGCCAGCAAAGGACAGGGGCGAGAAGGGGACACCTTC
CASKGQGREGDTF
>TRBJ1-3|once|TRBV6-6|TRBD1
TGTGCCAGCGGGAAGGACAGGGCTTCCTCTGGAAACACCATATATTTT
CASGKDRASSGNTIYF
>TRBJ2-7|-|TRBV18|TRBD2
TGTGCCAGCTCACCTAGCGGGCTCTACGAGCAGTACTTC
CASSPSGLYEQYF
>TRBJ1-2|-|TRBV11-2|-
TGTGCCAGCAGCTTCAGGGGTAGTGGTGGCTACACCTTC
CASSFRGSGGYTF
>TRBJ2-2|-|TRBV7-3|TRBD1
TGTGCCAGCAGTCAAGGGGGCAAATTCACCGGGGAGCTGTTTTTT
CASSQGGKFTGELFF
>TRBJ2-7|-|TRBV18|TRBD1
TGTGCCAGCTCCCCGGACAGGCTTAACTACGAGCAGTACTTC
CASSPDRLNYEQYF
>TRBJ2-3|-|TRBV7-2|TRBD2
TGTGCCAGCAGCTTAGAAGGTAGCGGGATCATCACAGATACGCAGTATTTT
CASSLEGSGIITDTQYF
>TRBJ2-5|-|TRBV29-1|-
TGCAGCGTTGAAGGGTTAGAAGAGACCCAGTACTTC
CSVEGLEETQYF
>TRBJ2-5|-|TRBV4-1|-
TGCGCCAGCAGCCAAGATCGTGTATCCGAGTGGGGGCCAGTAGAAGAGACCCAGTACTTC
CASSQDRVSEWGPVEETQYF